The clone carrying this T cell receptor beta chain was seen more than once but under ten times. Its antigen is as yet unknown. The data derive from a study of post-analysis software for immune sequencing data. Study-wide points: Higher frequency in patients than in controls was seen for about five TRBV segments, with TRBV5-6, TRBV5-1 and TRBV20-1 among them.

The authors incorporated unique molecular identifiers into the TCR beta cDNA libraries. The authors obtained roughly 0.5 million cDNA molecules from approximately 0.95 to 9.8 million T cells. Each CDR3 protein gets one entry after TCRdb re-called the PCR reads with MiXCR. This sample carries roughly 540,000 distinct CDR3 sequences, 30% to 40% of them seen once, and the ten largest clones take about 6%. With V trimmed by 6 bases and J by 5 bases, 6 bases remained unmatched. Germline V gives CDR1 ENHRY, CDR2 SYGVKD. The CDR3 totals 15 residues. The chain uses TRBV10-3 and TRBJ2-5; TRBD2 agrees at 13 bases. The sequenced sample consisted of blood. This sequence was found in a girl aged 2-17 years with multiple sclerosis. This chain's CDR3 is CAIRPTSGGSETQYF. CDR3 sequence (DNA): TGTGCCATCAGACCGACTAGCGGGGGGTCGGAGACCCAGTACTTC.